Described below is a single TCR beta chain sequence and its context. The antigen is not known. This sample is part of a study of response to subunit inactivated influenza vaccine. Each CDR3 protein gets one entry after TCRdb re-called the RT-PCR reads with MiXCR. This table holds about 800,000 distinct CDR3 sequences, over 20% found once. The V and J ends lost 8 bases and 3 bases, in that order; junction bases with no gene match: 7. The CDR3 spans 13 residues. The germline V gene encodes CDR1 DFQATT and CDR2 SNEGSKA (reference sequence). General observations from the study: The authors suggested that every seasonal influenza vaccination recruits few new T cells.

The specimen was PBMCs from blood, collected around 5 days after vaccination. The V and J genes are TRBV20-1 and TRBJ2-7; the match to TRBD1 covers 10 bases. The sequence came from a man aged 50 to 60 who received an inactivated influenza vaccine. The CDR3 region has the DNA TGCAGTATACCCGGGACAGGGGACTACGAGCAGTACTTC. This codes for CSIPGTGDYEQYF.